The present T cell receptor beta chain was sequenced within a study of radiotherapy plus CTLA-4 blockade in lung cancer. Study-level background: Objective responses arose in about 17% of patients, and around 32% experienced disease control.

The method was immunoSEQ multiplex PCR; TCRdb's version includes in-frame clones alone and lacks a portion of them. The sample carries 45,000 to 55,000 clones, 86% recorded once. This clone was seen a handful of times. Antigen specificity is unknown. Ipilimumab CTLA-4 blockade and focal radiation were given to patients with chemo-refractory metastatic non-small-cell lung cancer. Overall study findings and caveats: Interferon-beta, together with early blood T cell clone dynamics, reportedly best predicted response. Blood TCR clones of tumor origin expanded after radiotherapy plus ipilimumab.

This CDR3 comprises 12 residues. Trimming took 1 base from V and 11 from J, leaving 11 bases between them. Germline-derived CDR1 and CDR2 are SQVTM and ANQGSEA. The TCR originated in a human donor with non-small cell lung cancer that progressed on radiotherapy plus ipilimumab. Some clones in this sample may be carry-over from other donors' samples. Sequenced material: peripheral blood, taken from a patient treated with radiotherapy plus ipilimumab. The chain links TRBV29-1 to TRBJ1-4; D remains ambiguous. The CDR3 loop reads CSVEVSGGKLFF. Here the CDR3 DNA reads TGCAGCGTTGAAGTCTCAGGTGGGAAACTGTTTTTT.